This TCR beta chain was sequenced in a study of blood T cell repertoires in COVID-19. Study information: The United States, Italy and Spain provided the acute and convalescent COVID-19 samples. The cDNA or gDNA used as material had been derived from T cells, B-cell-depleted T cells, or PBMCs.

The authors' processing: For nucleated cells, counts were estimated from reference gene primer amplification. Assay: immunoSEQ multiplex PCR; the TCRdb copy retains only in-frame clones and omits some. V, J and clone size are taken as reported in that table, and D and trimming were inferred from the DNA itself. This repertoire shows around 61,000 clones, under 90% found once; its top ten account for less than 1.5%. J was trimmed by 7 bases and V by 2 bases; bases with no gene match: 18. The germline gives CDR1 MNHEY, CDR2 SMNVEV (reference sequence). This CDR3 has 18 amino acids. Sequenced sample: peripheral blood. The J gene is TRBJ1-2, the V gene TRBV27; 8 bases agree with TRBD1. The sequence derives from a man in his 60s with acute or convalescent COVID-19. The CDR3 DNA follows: TGTGCCAGCAGTTTAACCCCTCACCCGGACAGGGCAGTAGGTGGCTACACCTTC. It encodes CASSLTPHPDRAVGGYTF.